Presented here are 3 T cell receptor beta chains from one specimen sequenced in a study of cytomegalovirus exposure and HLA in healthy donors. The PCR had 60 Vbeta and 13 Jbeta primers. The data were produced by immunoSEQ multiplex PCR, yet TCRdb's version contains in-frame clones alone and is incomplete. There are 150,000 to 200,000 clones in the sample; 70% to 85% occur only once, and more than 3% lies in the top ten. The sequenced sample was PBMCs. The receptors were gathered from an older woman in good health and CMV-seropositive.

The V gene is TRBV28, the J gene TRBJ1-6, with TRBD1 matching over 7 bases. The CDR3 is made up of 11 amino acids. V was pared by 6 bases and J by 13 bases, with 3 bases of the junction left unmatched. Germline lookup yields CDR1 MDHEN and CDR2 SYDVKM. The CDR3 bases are TGTGCCAGCAGCGACAGGGCTCCCCTCCACTTT. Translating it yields CASSDRAPLHF.

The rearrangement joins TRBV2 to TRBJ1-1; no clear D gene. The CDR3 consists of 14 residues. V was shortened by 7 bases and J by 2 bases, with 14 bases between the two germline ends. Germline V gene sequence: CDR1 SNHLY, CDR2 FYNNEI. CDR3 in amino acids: CASTSESGNTEAFF. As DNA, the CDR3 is TGTGCCAGCACCTCCGAATCAGGAAACACTGAAGCTTTCTTT. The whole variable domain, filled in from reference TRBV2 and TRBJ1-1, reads EPEVTQTPSHQVTQMGQEVILRCVPISNHLYFYWYRQILGQKVEFLVSFYNNEISEKSEIFDDQFSVERPDGSNFTLKIRSTKLEDSAMYFCASTSESGNTEAFFGQGTRLTVV.

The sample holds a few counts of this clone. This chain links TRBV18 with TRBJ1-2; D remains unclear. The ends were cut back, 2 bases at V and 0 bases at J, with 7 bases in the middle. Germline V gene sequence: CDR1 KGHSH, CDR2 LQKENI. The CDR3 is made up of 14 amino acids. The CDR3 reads CASSPTASNYGYTF. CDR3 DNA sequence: TGTGCCAGCTCACCAACAGCTTCTAACTATGGCTACACCTTC. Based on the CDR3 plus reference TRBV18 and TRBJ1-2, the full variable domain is NAGVMQNPRHLVRRRGQEARLRCSPMKGHSHVYWYRQLPEEGLKFMVYLQKENIIDESGMPKERFSAEFPKEGPSILRIQQVVRGDSAAYFCASSPTASNYGYTFGSGTRLTVV.